This T cell receptor beta chain emerged from a study of tumor-infiltrating lymphocytes in localized non-small cell lung cancer. Study as a whole: Patients included smokers and never-smokers with various histologies, some sampled after neoadjuvant chemotherapy. From each patient, both tumor and uninvolved lung, non-adjacent to tumor, were sampled. The study, taken as a whole, reports: T-cell fraction did not differ between immunotypes IM1 and IM2. Compared with uninvolved lung, tumors showed higher T cell infiltration by TCRbeta sequencing.

TCRdb's table, derived via immunoSEQ multiplex PCR, lists solely in-frame clones and lacks some. The data hold about 12,000 clones, with around 71% observed a single time. The germline gives CDR1 SGHRS, CDR2 YFSETQ. Trimming cost V 0 bases and J 8 bases, with 11 bases left between them. The CDR3 is made up of 13 amino acids. With respect to this clone: Its antigen is currently unknown.

The material sequenced was uninvolved lung tissue not adjacent to the tumor. This clonotype was obtained from a human donor with non-small cell lung cancer. The gene calls are TRBV5-1 and TRBJ1-2; no reliable D call. The CDR3 loop is CASSLEGMYGYTF. The CDR3 region has the DNA TGCGCCAGCAGCTTGGAAGGGATGTACGGCTACACCTTC.